Reported below is one TCR beta chain. For repertoire sequencing, the TCR beta CDR3 regions were amplified from RNA transcripts. HTBI primers were used in a first-round RT-PCR, which preceded a second-round multiplex PCR. TCRdb re-derived calls from the multiplex PCR reads in MiXCR, one entry per CDR3 protein. The data contain more than 300,000 distinct CDR3 sequences, 15% to 20% of them singletons. The data stem from a study of Graves' ophthalmopathy and Graves' hyperthyroidism. The germline V gene has CDR1 DFQATT and CDR2 SNEGSKA (reference sequence). V dropped 6 bases and J dropped 4 bases, with 21 bases sitting between them. The CDR3 has 15 residues. PBMCs were obtained from 10 ml of fresh peripheral blood.

The receptor was isolated from an adult woman with stable Graves' hyperthyroidism. The chain uses TRBV20-1 and TRBJ2-5; possible D gene TRBD1, 6 bases. Sample: peripheral blood. The CDR3 loop reads CSARNRAGVRETQYF. Here the CDR3 DNA reads TGCAGTGCCCGCAACAGGGCTGGGGTTCGAGAGACCCAGTACTTC.